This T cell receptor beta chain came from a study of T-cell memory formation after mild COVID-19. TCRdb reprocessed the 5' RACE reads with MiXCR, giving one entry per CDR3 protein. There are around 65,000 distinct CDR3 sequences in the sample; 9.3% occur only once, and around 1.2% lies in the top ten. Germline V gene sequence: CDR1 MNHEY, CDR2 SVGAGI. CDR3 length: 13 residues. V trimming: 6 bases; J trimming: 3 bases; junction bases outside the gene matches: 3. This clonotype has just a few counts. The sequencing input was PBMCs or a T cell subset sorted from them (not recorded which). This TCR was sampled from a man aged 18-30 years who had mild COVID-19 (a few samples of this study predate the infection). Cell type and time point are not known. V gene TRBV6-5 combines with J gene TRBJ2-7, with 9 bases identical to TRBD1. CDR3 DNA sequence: TGTGCCAGCAGGGACAGGGGCGGCTACGAGCAGTACGTC. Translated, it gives CASRDRGGYEQYV.